The clone carrying this T cell receptor (beta chain) was detected many times. These data originate in a study of T-cell reconstitution after alpha-beta-depleted transplantation in children. CDR1 is SQVTM and CDR2 is ANQGSEA in the germline V gene. The CDR3 extends over 12 amino acids. V was clipped by 6 bases and J by 6 bases, with 11 bases between them. Unique molecular identifiers were incorporated when the TCRbeta library was constructed. TCRdb re-called the PCR reads with MiXCR, one entry per CDR3 protein. This sample yields approximately 300,000 distinct CDR3 sequences, of which roughly 11% are seen a single time; 23% belongs to the top ten.

This receptor was obtained from a male patient aged 2-10 years who had a stem cell transplant for chronic granulomatous disease, so the T cells may come from the graft donor. This chain links TRBV29-1 with TRBJ2-2; TRBD2 might be the D (6 bases). Sequencing used peripheral blood, obtained 180 days after TCRalphabeta/CD19-depleted stem cell transplant. The CDR3 loop is CSVRDLAGELFF. CDR3 sequence (DNA): TGCAGCGTCAGGGACTTGGCCGGGGAGCTGTTTTTT.